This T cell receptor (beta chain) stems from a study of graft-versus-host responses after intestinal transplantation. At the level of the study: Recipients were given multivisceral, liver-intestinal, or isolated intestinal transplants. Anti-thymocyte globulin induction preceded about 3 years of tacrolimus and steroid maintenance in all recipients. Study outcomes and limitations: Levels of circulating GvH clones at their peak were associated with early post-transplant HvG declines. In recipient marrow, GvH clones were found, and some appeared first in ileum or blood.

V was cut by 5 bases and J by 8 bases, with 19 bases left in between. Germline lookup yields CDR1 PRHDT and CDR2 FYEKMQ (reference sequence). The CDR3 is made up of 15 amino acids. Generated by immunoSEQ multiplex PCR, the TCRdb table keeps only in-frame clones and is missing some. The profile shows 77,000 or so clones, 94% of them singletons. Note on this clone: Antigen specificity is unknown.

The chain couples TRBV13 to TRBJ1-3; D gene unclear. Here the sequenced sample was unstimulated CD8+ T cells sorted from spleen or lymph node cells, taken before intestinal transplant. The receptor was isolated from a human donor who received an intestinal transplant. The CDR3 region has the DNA TGTGCCAGCAGCCCCAACGTAGCAAGTGGGGACACCATATATTTT. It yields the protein CASSPNVASGDTIYF.